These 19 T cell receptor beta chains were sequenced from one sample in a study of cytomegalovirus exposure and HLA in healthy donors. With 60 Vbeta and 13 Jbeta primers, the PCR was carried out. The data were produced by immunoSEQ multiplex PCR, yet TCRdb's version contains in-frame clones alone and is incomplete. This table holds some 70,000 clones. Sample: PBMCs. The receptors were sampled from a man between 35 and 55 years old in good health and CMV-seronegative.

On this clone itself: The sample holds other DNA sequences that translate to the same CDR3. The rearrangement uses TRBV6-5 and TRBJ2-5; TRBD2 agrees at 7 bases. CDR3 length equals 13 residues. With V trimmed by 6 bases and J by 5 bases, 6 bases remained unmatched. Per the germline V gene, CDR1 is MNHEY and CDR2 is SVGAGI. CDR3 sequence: CASRGGGRETQYF. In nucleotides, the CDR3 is TGTGCCAGCAGGGGCGGGGGAAGGGAGACCCAGTACTTC.

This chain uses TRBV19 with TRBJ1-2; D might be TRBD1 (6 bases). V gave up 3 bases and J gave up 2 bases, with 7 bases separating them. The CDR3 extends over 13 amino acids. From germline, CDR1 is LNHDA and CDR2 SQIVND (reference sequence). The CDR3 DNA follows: TGTGCCAGTAGTATCAGGGGAAACTATGGCTACACCTTC. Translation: CASSIRGNYGYTF.

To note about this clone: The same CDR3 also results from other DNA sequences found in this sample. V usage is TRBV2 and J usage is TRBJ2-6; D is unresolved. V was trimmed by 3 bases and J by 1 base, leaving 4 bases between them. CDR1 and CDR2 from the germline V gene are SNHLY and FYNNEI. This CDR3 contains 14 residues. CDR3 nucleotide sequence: TGTGCCAGCAGTGATTCGTCTGGGGCCAACGTCCTGACTTTC. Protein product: CASSDSSGANVLTF.

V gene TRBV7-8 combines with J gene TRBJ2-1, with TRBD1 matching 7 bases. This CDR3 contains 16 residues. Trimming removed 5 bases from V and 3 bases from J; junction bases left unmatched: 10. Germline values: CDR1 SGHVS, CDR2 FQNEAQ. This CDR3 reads CASSERQGTLYNEQFF. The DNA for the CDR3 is TGTGCCAGCAGCGAACGACAGGGTACCCTCTACAATGAGCAGTTCTTC.

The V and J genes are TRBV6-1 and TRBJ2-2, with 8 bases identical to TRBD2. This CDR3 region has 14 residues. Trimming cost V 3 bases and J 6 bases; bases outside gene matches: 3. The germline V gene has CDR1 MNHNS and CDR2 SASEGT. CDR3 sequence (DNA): TGTGCCAGCAGTGATTCCGGGGGGGCCGGGGAGCTGTTTTTT. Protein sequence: CASSDSGGAGELFF.

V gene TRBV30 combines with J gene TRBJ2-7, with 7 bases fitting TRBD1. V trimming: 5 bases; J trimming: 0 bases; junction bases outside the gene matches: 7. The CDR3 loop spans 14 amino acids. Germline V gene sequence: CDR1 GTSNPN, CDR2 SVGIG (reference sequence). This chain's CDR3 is CAWGPGTVSYEQYF. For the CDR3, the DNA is TGTGCCTGGGGGCCCGGGACAGTCTCCTACGAGCAGTACTTC.

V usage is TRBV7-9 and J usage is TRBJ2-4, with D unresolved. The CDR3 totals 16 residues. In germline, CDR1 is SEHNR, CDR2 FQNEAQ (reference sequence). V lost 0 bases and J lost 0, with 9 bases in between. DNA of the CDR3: TGTGCCAGCAGCTTAGCATCAGGTTTAGCCAAAAACATTCAGTACTTC. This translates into CASSLASGLAKNIQYF. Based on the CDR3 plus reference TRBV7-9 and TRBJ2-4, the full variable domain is DTGVSQNPRHKITKRGQNVTFRCDPISEHNRLYWYRQTLGQGPEFLTYFQNEAQLEKSRLLSDRFSAERPKGSFSTLEIQRTEQGDSAMYLCASSLASGLAKNIQYFGAGTRLSVL.

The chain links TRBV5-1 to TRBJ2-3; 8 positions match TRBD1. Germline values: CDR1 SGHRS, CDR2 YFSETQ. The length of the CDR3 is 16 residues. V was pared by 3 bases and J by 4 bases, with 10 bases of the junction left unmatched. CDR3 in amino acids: CASSWDETGDPDTQYF. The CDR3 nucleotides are TGCGCCAGCAGCTGGGACGAGACAGGGGATCCAGATACGCAGTATTTT.

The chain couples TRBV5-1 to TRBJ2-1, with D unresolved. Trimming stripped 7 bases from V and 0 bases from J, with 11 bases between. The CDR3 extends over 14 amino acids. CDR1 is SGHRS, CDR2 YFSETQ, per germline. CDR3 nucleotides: TGCGCCAGCCACCCAGGCTTCTCCTACAATGAGCAGTTCTTC. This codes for CASHPGFSYNEQFF.

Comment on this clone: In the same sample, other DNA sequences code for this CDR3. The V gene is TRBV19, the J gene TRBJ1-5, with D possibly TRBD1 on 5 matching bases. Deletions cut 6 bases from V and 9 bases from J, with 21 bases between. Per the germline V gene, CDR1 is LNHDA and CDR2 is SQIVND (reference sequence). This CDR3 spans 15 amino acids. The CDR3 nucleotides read TGTGCCAGTAGCCCTCAGGACGGGGACTTTTGGCCCCAGCATTTT. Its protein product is CASSPQDGDFWPQHF.

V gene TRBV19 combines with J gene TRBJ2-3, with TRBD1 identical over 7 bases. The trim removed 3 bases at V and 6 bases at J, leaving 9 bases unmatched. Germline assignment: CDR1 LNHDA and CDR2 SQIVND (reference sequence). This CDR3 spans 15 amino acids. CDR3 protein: CASSMSRGPSDTQYF. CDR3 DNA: TGTGCCAGTAGTATGTCGAGGGGGCCCTCCGATACGCAGTATTTT.

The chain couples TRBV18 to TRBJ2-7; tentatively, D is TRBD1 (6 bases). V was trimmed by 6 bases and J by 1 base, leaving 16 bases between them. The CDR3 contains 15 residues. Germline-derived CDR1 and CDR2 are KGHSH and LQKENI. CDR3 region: CASSGGGTRSYEQYF. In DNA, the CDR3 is TGTGCCAGCTCCGGAGGTGGGACAAGGTCCTACGAGCAGTACTTC.

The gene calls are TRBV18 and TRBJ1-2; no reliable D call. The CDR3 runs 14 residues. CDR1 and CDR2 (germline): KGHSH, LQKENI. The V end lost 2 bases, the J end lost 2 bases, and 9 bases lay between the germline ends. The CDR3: CASSPGRSNYGYTF. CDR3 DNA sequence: TGTGCCAGCTCACCAGGGAGGTCAAACTATGGCTACACCTTC.

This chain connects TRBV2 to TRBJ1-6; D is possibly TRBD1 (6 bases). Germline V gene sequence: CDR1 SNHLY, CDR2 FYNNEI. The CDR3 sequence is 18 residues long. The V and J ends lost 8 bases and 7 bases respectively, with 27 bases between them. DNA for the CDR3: TGTGCCAGCTTACTCCGGCAGGGCGGGTTCGACAGGAATTCACCCCTCCACTTT. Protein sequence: CASLLRQGGFDRNSPLHF.

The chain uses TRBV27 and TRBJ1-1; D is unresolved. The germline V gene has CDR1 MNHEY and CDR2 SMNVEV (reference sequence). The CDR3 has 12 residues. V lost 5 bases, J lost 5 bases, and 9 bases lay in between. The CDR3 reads CASSASRTEAFF. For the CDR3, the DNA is TGTGCCAGCAGTGCGAGTCGGACTGAAGCTTTCTTT.

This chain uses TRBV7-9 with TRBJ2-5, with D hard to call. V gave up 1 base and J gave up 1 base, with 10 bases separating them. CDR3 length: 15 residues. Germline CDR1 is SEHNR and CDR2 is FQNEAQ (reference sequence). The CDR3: CASSLEVAVQETQYF. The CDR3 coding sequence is TGTGCCAGCAGCTTAGAGGTGGCGGTCCAAGAGACCCAGTACTTC.

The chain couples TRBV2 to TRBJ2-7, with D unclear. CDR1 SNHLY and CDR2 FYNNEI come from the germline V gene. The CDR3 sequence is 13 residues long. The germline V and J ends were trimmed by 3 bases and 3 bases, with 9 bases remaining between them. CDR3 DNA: TGTGCCAGCAGTGATTTTACGGGCTACGAGCAGTACTTC. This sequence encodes CASSDFTGYEQYF.

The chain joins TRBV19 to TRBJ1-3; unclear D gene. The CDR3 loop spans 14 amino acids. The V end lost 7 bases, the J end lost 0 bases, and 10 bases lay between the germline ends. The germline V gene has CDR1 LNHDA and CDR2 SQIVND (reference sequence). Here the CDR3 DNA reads TGTGCCAGTAATATGGGCCACTCTGGAAACACCATATATTTT. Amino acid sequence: CASNMGHSGNTIYF.

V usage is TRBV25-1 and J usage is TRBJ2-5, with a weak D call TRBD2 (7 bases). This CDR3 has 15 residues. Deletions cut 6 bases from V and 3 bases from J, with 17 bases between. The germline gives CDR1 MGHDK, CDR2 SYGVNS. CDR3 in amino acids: CASSTVRGAKETQYF. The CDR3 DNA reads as TGTGCCAGCAGCACCGTACGGGGGGCTAAAGAGACCCAGTACTTC.